The next 21 T cell receptor beta chains were all read from a single sample in a study of shared clonotypes between healthy human individuals (dated by TCRdb to 2018 to 2021). Receptor libraries were prepared by the immunoSEQ multiplex PCR assay. TCRdb retrieved this table from immuneACCESS and kept in-frame rearrangements only. Not all clones are present; in checked studies, unresolved V genes account for under half, and no reason is known for the remainder. This sample comprises hundreds of thousands of clones, about 70% of them detected only once. About 9.4% of the sample goes to the ten largest clones. The specimen was memory CD4+ T cells sorted from blood. What this sample's cell subset or site label stands for: CD45RA-negative fraction. The receptors originated from a man aged 30-40 years in good health.

This clone was detected once. The CDR3 sequence: CASRGALSRGNQPQHF. DNA of the CDR3: TGTGCCAGCAGGGGGGCCCTATCGCGTGGCAATCAGCCCCAGCATTTT. The chain employs TRBV2 and TRBJ1-5, with a tentative D call TRBD1 (6 bases). This CDR3 contains 16 residues. From germline, CDR1 is SNHLY and CDR2 FYNNEI. V was shortened by 6 bases and J by 2 bases, with 17 bases between the two germline ends.

V and J are TRBV6-6 and TRBJ2-7; perhaps TRBD2 as D (7 bases). CDR3 length: 14 amino acids. Germline CDR1 is MNHNY and CDR2 is SVGAGI (reference sequence). V lost 6 bases to trimming and J lost 2 bases, with 14 bases between them. The CDR3 bases are TGTGCCAGCAGCCCAGCGGGACAAACCTACGAGCAGTACTTC. It specifies CASSPAGQTYEQYF.

The chain employs TRBV28 and TRBJ2-1, with 7 nucleotides matching TRBD1. Looked up from germline, CDR1 is MDHEN and CDR2 is SYDVKM. The CDR3 extends over 12 amino acids. The CDR3 loop reads CATGLTGGEQFF. Written as DNA, the CDR3 is TGTGCGACAGGGCTAACAGGAGGTGAGCAGTTCTTC. Together with reference TRBV28 and TRBJ2-1, the CDR3 gives the full variable domain: DVKVTQSSRYLVKRTGEKVFLECVQDMDHENMFWYRQDPGLGLRLIYFSYDVKMKEKGDIPEGYSVSREKKERFSLILESASTNQTSMYLCATGLTGGEQFFGPGTRLTVL.

This clone has just one count. This chain connects TRBV6-1 to TRBJ2-2; 8 bases match TRBD2. The length of the CDR3 is 15 residues. With 7 bases clipped from V and 3 bases from J, the junction kept 7 bases outside the gene matches. Looked up from germline, CDR1 is MNHNS and CDR2 is SASEGT. The CDR3 spells CASMSVAGHTGELFF. CDR3 DNA: TGTGCCAGCATGTCGGTAGCGGGGCACACCGGGGAGCTGTTTTTT.

About this clone: The identical CDR3 is also encoded by other nucleotide sequences in the sample. V gene TRBV28 combines with J gene TRBJ2-7; tentatively, D is TRBD1 (5 bases). V was shortened by 5 bases and J by 4 bases, with 9 bases between the two germline ends. The length of the CDR3 is 12 residues. CDR1 is MDHEN and CDR2 is SYDVKM in the germline V gene. CDR3 in DNA: TGTGCCAGCAGTAGTAGGGGTTACGAGCAGTACTTC. The encoded protein is CASSSRGYEQYF.

The table lists this clone with many counts. The chain links TRBV2 to TRBJ1-5; D gene ambiguous. V dropped 2 bases and J dropped 3 bases, with 14 bases sitting between them. Germline values: CDR1 SNHLY, CDR2 FYNNEI. The CDR3 spans 16 residues. The CDR3 protein is CASSELSGLNNQPQHF. The DNA for the CDR3 is TGTGCCAGCAGTGAACTTTCCGGGTTAAACAATCAGCCCCAGCATTTT. Full variable domain (remainder filled in from reference TRBV2 and TRBJ1-5): EPEVTQTPSHQVTQMGQEVILRCVPISNHLYFYWYRQILGQKVEFLVSFYNNEISEKSEIFDDQFSVERPDGSNFTLKIRSTKLEDSAMYFCASSELSGLNNQPQHFGDGTRLSIL.

The J gene is TRBJ2-1, the V gene TRBV19; 8 nucleotides line up with TRBD2. CDR3 size: 15 residues. V was pared by 7 bases and J by 0 bases, with 5 bases of the junction left unmatched. CDR1 and CDR2 from the germline V gene are LNHDA and SQIVND (reference sequence). The CDR3 nucleotides read TGTGCCAGTACCCTCAGCGGGAGCTCCTACAATGAGCAGTTCTTC. Residues: CASTLSGSSYNEQFF.

The chain links TRBV6-4 to TRBJ1-1, with D possibly being TRBD1 (6 bases). The V end lost 4 bases, the J end lost 2 bases, and 8 bases lay between the germline ends. CDR3 length: 13 amino acids. The germline gives CDR1 MRHNA, CDR2 SNTAGT. CDR3 sequence (DNA): TGTGCCAGCAGTGCGGACAGCAACACTGAAGCTTTCTTT. This codes for CASSADSNTEAFF.

This rearrangement joins TRBV6-6 to TRBJ1-2, with D perhaps TRBD1 (5 bases). CDR3 length: 14 residues. The V and J ends lost 0 bases and 2 bases respectively, with 7 bases between them. The germline V gene encodes CDR1 MNHNY and CDR2 SVGAGI (reference sequence). CDR3 protein: CASSYSRGNYGYTF. CDR3 coding DNA: TGTGCCAGCAGTTACTCGAGGGGAAACTATGGCTACACCTTC.

This clone was counted ten times or more. V is TRBV29-1 and J is TRBJ1-2, with TRBD1 matching over 7 bases. Germline V gene data show CDR1 as SQVTM and CDR2 as ANQGSEA. V shed 3 bases, J shed 4 bases, and the junction held 8 bases outside the gene matches. CDR3 length: 14 amino acids. The CDR3 coding sequence is TGCAGCGTTGAGGGACAGTTGAGGGGCTATGGCTACACCTTC. Its protein product is CSVEGQLRGYGYTF.

CDR3: CASRAMDKAGELFF. In DNA, the CDR3 is TGTGCCAGCAGAGCCATGGACAAGGCCGGGGAGCTGTTTTTT. The gene calls are TRBV9 and TRBJ2-2; tentative D call: TRBD1 (5 bases). The germline V and J ends were trimmed by 5 bases and 6 bases, with 14 bases remaining between them. The CDR3 runs 14 residues. Germline CDR1 SGDLS, CDR2 YYNGEE. The complete variable domain, with remaining parts taken from reference TRBV9 and TRBJ2-2, reads DSGVTQTPKHLITATGQRVTLRCSPRSGDLSVYWYQQSLDQGLQFLIQYYNGEERAKGNILERFSAQQFPDLHSELNLSSLELGDSALYFCASRAMDKAGELFFGEGSRLTVL.

The chain employs TRBV5-4 and TRBJ2-7, with a tentative D call TRBD1 (6 bases). The CDR3 totals 14 residues. Trimming cost V 4 bases and J 5 bases, with 16 bases left between them. CDR1 and CDR2 from the germline V gene are SGHNT and YYREEE (reference sequence). The CDR3 region has the DNA TGTGCCAGCAGCCCGCCGGGACAATGGGACGAGCAGTACTTC. Protein sequence: CASSPPGQWDEQYF.

This clone was observed once. The rearrangement joins TRBV7-8 to TRBJ1-4, with D possibly TRBD1 on 6 matching bases. The V end lost 6 bases, the J end lost 8 bases, and 16 bases lay between the germline ends. This CDR3 comprises 14 residues. Germline CDR1 is SGHVS and CDR2 is FQNEAQ. CDR3 region: CASSSDRTSEKLFF. The CDR3 coding sequence is TGTGCCAGCAGTTCCGACAGGACTTCCGAAAAACTGTTTTTT.

Comments on this clone: One end of the junction varies from germline; a read error may be responsible. The J gene is TRBJ2-1, the V gene TRBV5-1; 7 positions agree with TRBD1. The CDR3 runs 14 residues. Germline CDR1 and CDR2: SGHRS and YFSETQ. CDR3 sequence: CASRTGTASNQQFF. The CDR3 region has the DNA TGCGCCAGCAGAACCGGGACAGCTTCCAATCAGCAGTTCTTC.

As regards this clone: A clone one base away is much larger, so this may be a read error. V and J are TRBV7-4 and TRBJ1-2; unclear D gene. Germline-derived CDR1 and CDR2 are SGHVT and SQSDAQ. Trimming removed 1 base from V and 5 bases from J, with 8 bases in between. CDR3 length equals 13 residues. The CDR3 loop is CASSLEPVYGYTF. DNA for the CDR3: TGTGCCAGCAGCTTAGAACCCGTATATGGCTACACCTTC. Filled out from reference TRBV7-4 and TRBJ1-2, the complete variable domain reads GAGVSQSPRYKVAKRGRDVALRCDSISGHVTLYWYRQTLGQGSEVLTYSQSDAQRDKSGRPSGRFSAERPERSVSTLKIQRTEQGDSAVYLCASSLEPVYGYTFGSGTRLTVV.

The chain's CDR3 is CASSLGWREQYF. The DNA of the CDR3 is TGTGCCAGCAGCTTGGGGTGGCGGGAGCAGTACTTC. This sequence joins TRBV7-8 and TRBJ2-7; no clear D gene. Germline V gives CDR1 SGHVS, CDR2 FQNEAQ. Trimming took 3 bases from V and 7 from J, leaving 10 bases between them. This CDR3 region has 12 residues.

The gene calls are TRBV5-6 and TRBJ2-7; D is uncertain. This CDR3 has 15 residues. Germline V gives CDR1 SGHDT, CDR2 YYEEEE. V was trimmed by 0 bases and J by 4 bases, leaving 14 bases between them. CDR3 region: CASSLGFPTPYEQYF. The CDR3 DNA sequence: TGTGCCAGCAGCTTGGGCTTCCCAACCCCTTACGAGCAGTACTTC.

This chain joins TRBV6-1 and TRBJ2-3; no clear D gene. This CDR3 region has 12 residues. Trimming pared 0 bases from V and 8 bases from J, leaving 6 bases between. Germline V gene data show CDR1 as MNHNS and CDR2 as SASEGT. CDR3 region: CASSEAQSTQYF. The CDR3 nucleotides are TGTGCCAGCAGTGAAGCACAATCTACGCAGTATTTT.

V is TRBV4-2 and J is TRBJ2-2, with TRBD2 matching over 9 bases. CDR3 size: 16 residues. CDR1 and CDR2 (germline): LGHNA, YNFKEQ. The V segment lost 2 bases and the J segment 5 bases; nucleotides outside the gene matches: 6. The DNA for the CDR3 is TGTGCCAGCAGCCAACTAGCGGGGCCGGGGACCGGGGAGCTGTTTTTT. Protein sequence: CASSQLAGPGTGELFF.

V and J are TRBV7-8 and TRBJ2-7; D perhaps matches TRBD1 (6 bases). The V and J ends lost 1 base and 2 bases respectively, with 12 bases between them. Germline V gene lookup returns CDR1 SGHVS and CDR2 FQNEAQ. The CDR3 sequence is 15 residues long. CDR3: CASSLGLQGTYEQYF. The CDR3 DNA reads as TGTGCCAGCAGCTTAGGACTCCAGGGGACCTACGAGCAGTACTTC.

This clone was picked up a small number of times. An end of the junction differs from the germline gene, which may be a read error. This chain joins TRBV20-1 and TRBJ1-2; D is unresolved. The V gene's germline CDR1 is DFQATT and CDR2 SNEGSKA (reference sequence). The CDR3 runs 11 residues. The CDR3 DNA follows: TGCAGTGCAAGAGGTCTAGGGGGCTACACCTTC. Translating gives CSARGLGGYTF.